The T cell receptor beta chain under discussion was sequenced for a study of control samples from healthy donors and cancer patients. Produced via immunoSEQ multiplex PCR; TCRdb's table is partial and in-frame only. The sample holds about 110,000 clones, roughly 89% seen once. V was cut by 0 bases and J by 6 bases, with 15 bases left in between. The CDR3 is made up of 16 amino acids. The sample was blood. This TCR was recovered from a woman between 50 and 59 years old in good health. V is TRBV23-1 and J is TRBJ2-4, with D maybe TRBD2 (5 bases). TRBV23-1 is assigned to the ORF class and has an uncertain function. For the CDR3, the DNA is TGCGCCAGCAGTCAATCTTCGCGGGTCATGAGAAACATTCAGTACTTC. Protein sequence: CASSQSSRVMRNIQYF.